This entry lists 20 T cell receptor beta chains sequenced from one sample in a study of blood T cell repertoires in COVID-19. Measured with immunoSEQ multiplex PCR; TCRdb has only the in-frame clones, and not every one. The sample has tens of thousands of clones; around 90% are singletons. The sample consisted of peripheral blood. The receptors come from a man aged 60-69 years with acute or convalescent COVID-19.

The chain joins TRBV5-1 to TRBJ1-2; 9 positions agree with TRBD1. Trimming took 4 bases from V and 5 from J; bases not matched to a gene: 6. Germline CDR1 is SGHRS and CDR2 is YFSETQ. The CDR3 runs to 14 residues. Here the CDR3 reads CASSMPGQGYGYTF. CDR3 sequence (DNA): TGCGCCAGCAGCATGCCGGGACAGGGATATGGCTACACCTTC.

This chain joins TRBV6-1 and TRBJ1-1; 7 positions agree with TRBD1. CDR1 MNHNS and CDR2 SASEGT come from the germline V gene. The CDR3 totals 16 residues. After removal of 4 bases from V and 5 bases from J, the junction contained 13 bases not matched to a gene. This chain's CDR3 is CASSVGQGGLLTEAFF. In DNA, the CDR3 is TGTGCCAGCAGTGTCGGGCAGGGGGGTCTTTTAACTGAAGCTTTCTTT.

The J gene is TRBJ1-1, the V gene TRBV19, with 10 bases aligning to TRBD1. V shed 4 bases and J 4 bases; nucleotides not matched to a gene: 12. CDR1 and CDR2 (germline): LNHDA, SQIVND (reference sequence). This CDR3 is 17 amino acids long. As DNA, the CDR3 is TGTGCCAGTAGTACCAGATCCCCCGGGACAGGGGTCACTGAAGCTTTCTTT. Its translation is CASSTRSPGTGVTEAFF.

This clone was picked up one time. The CDR3 protein is CASSLEKYRNSRMYQETQYF. DNA of the CDR3: TGTGCCAGCAGCTTAGAGAAGTACAGAAATTCCAGGATGTACCAAGAGACCCAGTACTTC. The chain couples TRBV11-3 to TRBJ2-5; D uncertain. The V gene lost 0 bases and the J gene lost 0 bases, with 23 bases spanning the gap. This CDR3 comprises 20 residues. Germline V lookup: CDR1 SGHNT, CDR2 YENEEA.

The chain uses TRBV10-2 and TRBJ1-3; tentatively, D is TRBD1 (5 bases). The length of the CDR3 is 16 residues. The germline V gene has CDR1 WSHSY and CDR2 SAAADI. The V end was cut by 5 bases, the J end by 0 bases, with 14 bases between. The CDR3 sequence is CASSKTVLTSGNTIYF. For the CDR3, the DNA is TGCGCCAGCAGTAAGACAGTTCTCACCTCTGGAAACACCATATATTTT.

The rearrangement uses TRBV6-5 and TRBJ2-1; a weak D match, TRBD1 (6 bases). V dropped 2 bases and J dropped 6 bases, with 11 bases sitting between them. The CDR3 runs to 14 residues. Germline CDR1 is MNHEY and CDR2 is SVGAGI. CDR3 DNA sequence: TGTGCCAGCAGTTACGACAGGCTCCGCAATGAGCAGTTCTTC. It yields the protein CASSYDRLRNEQFF.

This clone has a single count. The rearrangement links TRBV5-1 to TRBJ2-2, with a weak D call TRBD1 (6 bases). V dropped 0 bases and J dropped 6 bases, with 12 bases sitting between them. Germline CDR1 is SGHRS and CDR2 is YFSETQ. The CDR3 covers 15 residues. CDR3 sequence: CASSLGDRLSGELFF. CDR3 nucleotide sequence: TGCGCCAGCAGCTTGGGAGACAGGTTGTCCGGGGAGCTGTTTTTT. The entire variable domain, with the rest obtained from reference TRBV5-1 and TRBJ2-2, is as follows: KAGVTQTPRYLIKTRGQQVTLSCSPISGHRSVSWYQQTPGQGLQFLFEYFSETQRNKGNFPGRFSGRQFSNSRSEMNVSTLELGDSALYLCASSLGDRLSGELFFGEGSRLTVL.

V usage is TRBV7-8 and J usage is TRBJ2-7; maybe TRBD2 (5 bases). V lost 2 bases and J lost 6, with 14 bases in between. The CDR3 is 14 residues long. Germline CDR1 SGHVS, CDR2 FQNEAQ. CDR3 DNA: TGTGCCAGCAGCTTATCCGGGGAGCTAGGCGAGCAGTACTTC. It translates to CASSLSGELGEQYF.

The genes are TRBV27 and TRBJ1-1, with 9 bases fitting TRBD1. This CDR3 has 16 amino acids. From germline, CDR1 is MNHEY and CDR2 SMNVEV (reference sequence). The ends lost 0 bases at V and 6 bases at J; junction bases unmatched: 8. The CDR3: CASSLSTTGGSPEAFF. The CDR3 DNA is TGTGCCAGCAGTTTATCTACCACAGGGGGCTCGCCTGAAGCTTTCTTT.

V usage is TRBV30 and J usage is TRBJ2-1, with TRBD1 matching over 9 bases. CDR3 length: 17 residues. Trimming at V came to 1 base and at J to 0 bases, leaving 7 bases not matched to a gene. CDR1 and CDR2 (germline): GTSNPN, SVGIG (reference sequence). CDR3 nucleotides: TGTGCCTGGAGTGGCCAGACAGGGGGGAGCTCCTACAATGAGCAGTTCTTC. Its translation is CAWSGQTGGSSYNEQFF. The whole variable domain, filled in from reference TRBV30 and TRBJ2-1, reads SQTIHQWPATLVQPVGSPLSLECTVEGTSNPNLYWYRQAAGRGLQLLFYSVGIGQISSEVPQNLSASRPQDRQFILSSKKLLLSDSGFYLCAWSGQTGGSSYNEQFFGPGTRLTVL.

The CDR3 sequence: CASSSRGPGDGYTF. For the CDR3, the DNA is TGCGCCAGCAGCTCAAGGGGCCCAGGCGATGGCTACACCTTC. This rearrangement joins TRBV5-1 to TRBJ1-2; tentative D call: TRBD1 (5 bases). Germline-derived CDR1 and CDR2 are SGHRS and YFSETQ. This CDR3 has 14 amino acids. Deletions cut 3 bases from V and 6 bases from J, with 15 bases between.

This sequence joins TRBV6-6 and TRBJ2-7, with 8 bases identical to TRBD1. Trimming cost V 7 bases and J 4 bases; bases outside gene matches: 3. The V gene's germline CDR1 is MNHNY and CDR2 SVGAGI (reference sequence). This CDR3 comprises 12 residues. The CDR3 is CASTRTGYEQYF. The CDR3 region has the DNA TGTGCCAGCACGCGGACAGGGTACGAGCAGTACTTC.

This chain uses TRBV19 with TRBJ1-5, with a weak D call TRBD1 (5 bases). V was trimmed by 3 bases and J by 12 bases, leaving 9 bases between them. The length of the CDR3 is 11 residues. Looked up from germline, CDR1 is LNHDA and CDR2 is SQIVND (reference sequence). The CDR3, as DNA: TGTGCCAGTAGTATTGGACAACTCCAGCATTTT. Encoded protein: CASSIGQLQHF.

V and J are TRBV2 and TRBJ2-7; the D is unclear. The length of the CDR3 is 14 residues. Looked up from germline, CDR1 is SNHLY and CDR2 is FYNNEI. V dropped 3 bases and J dropped 0 bases, with 9 bases sitting between them. CDR3 residues: CASSDLGRSYEQYF. The CDR3 DNA reads as TGTGCCAGCAGTGATCTTGGGCGCTCCTACGAGCAGTACTTC.

The V call is TRBV27, the J call TRBJ1-2, with a possible D match to TRBD1 (5 bases). From germline, CDR1 is MNHEY and CDR2 SMNVEV (reference sequence). The V gene lost 7 bases and the J gene lost 1 base, with 10 bases spanning the gap. The CDR3 runs to 13 residues. The DNA of the CDR3 is TGTGCCAGCAAACAGGCGATTAACTATGGCTACACCTTC. Its protein product is CASKQAINYGYTF.

This chain uses TRBV6-1 with TRBJ1-2; tentatively, D is TRBD1 (5 bases). Germline V lookup: CDR1 MNHNS, CDR2 SASEGT. This CDR3 is built from 13 residues. Between the trimmed V and J ends, which lost 3 bases and 4 bases, there was a span of 9 bases. CDR3 sequence reads: CASSDGGAYGYTF. CDR3 sequence (DNA): TGTGCCAGCAGTGATGGAGGGGCCTATGGCTACACCTTC.

The rearrangement joins TRBV24-1 to TRBJ2-4; no reliable D call. CDR1 KGHDR and CDR2 SFDVKD come from the germline V gene. The CDR3 runs 17 residues. The V and J ends lost 1 base and 3 bases respectively, with 15 bases between them. The CDR3 DNA reads TGTGCCACCAGTGATTTTCGCGCAGGTGACGGCAAAAACATTCAGTACTTC. Its translation is CATSDFRAGDGKNIQYF.

V usage is TRBV27 and J usage is TRBJ2-3, with 14 bases lining up with TRBD2. Germline assignment: CDR1 MNHEY and CDR2 SMNVEV (reference sequence). The CDR3 covers 15 residues. V shed 4 bases and J 9 bases; nucleotides not matched to a gene: 6. CDR3 bases: TGTGCCAGCAGTTCGGGACTAGCGGGGGCCCTCACGCAGTATTTT. It specifies CASSSGLAGALTQYF.

The chain couples TRBV7-2 to TRBJ1-2, with D perhaps TRBD1 (5 bases). Germline V lookup: CDR1 SGHTA, CDR2 FQGNSA. This CDR3 is 17 amino acids long. V lost 3 bases, J lost 8 bases, and 25 bases lay in between. The CDR3 reads CASSFGGTRGAYEGYTF. CDR3 DNA sequence: TGTGCCAGCAGCTTTGGGGGGACCCGTGGGGCCTATGAGGGCTACACCTTC.

The gene calls are TRBV5-5 and TRBJ1-1; D perhaps matches TRBD1 (6 bases). Germline values: CDR1 SGHKS, CDR2 YYEKEE (reference sequence). Between the trimmed V and J ends, which lost 4 bases and 0 bases, there was a span of 13 bases. The CDR3 sequence is 15 residues long. DNA for the CDR3: TGTGCCAGCAGCCGTAACAGGGACATGAACACTGAAGCTTTCTTT. Amino acids: CASSRNRDMNTEAFF. The whole variable domain, filled in from reference TRBV5-5 and TRBJ1-1, reads DAGVTQSPTHLIKTRGQQVTLRCSPISGHKSVSWYQQVLGQGPQFIFQYYEKEERGRGNFPDRFSARQFPNYSSELNVNALLLGDSALYLCASSRNRDMNTEAFFGQGTRLTVV.